The 9 T cell receptor beta chains presented below share a single source sample, sequenced in a study of response to subunit inactivated influenza vaccine (dated by TCRdb to the late 2010s). Receptor amplification or capture employed RT-PCR. Sequencing used an Illumina HiSeq 2500. TCRdb applied fastp at Q25 and MiXCR to the public reads, then kept only in-frame beta chains. For every CDR3 protein sequence, its rows merge into one entry that carries the most common genes and DNA. The sample table lists roughly 630,000 distinct CDR3 sequences, 13% to 15% of them with a count of one. Jointly, the top ten make up 7.5% to 8% of the sample. The starting material was PBMCs from blood, obtained less than 15 days before vaccination. The source is a man in his forties or fifties who received an inactivated influenza vaccine. Donor details come from another sample of the same person, matched by shared clones.

The chain uses TRBV29-1 and TRBJ2-7; 8 nucleotides agree with TRBD1. V was pared by 6 bases and J by 7 bases, with 5 bases of the junction left unmatched. Germline V gene sequence: CDR1 SQVTM, CDR2 ANQGSEA. The CDR3 covers 11 residues. CDR3 sequence reads: CSVWTGREQYF. In DNA form, the CDR3 reads TGCAGCGTATGGACAGGGCGTGAGCAGTACTTC.

This clonotype occurred a few times. The chain employs TRBV12-3 or TRBV12-4 and TRBJ2-3, with D perhaps assigned TRBD1 or TRBD2 (5 bases each). CDR3 length equals 15 residues. Trimming took 5 bases from V and 4 from J, leaving 16 bases between them. The CDR3 coding sequence is TGTGCCAGCAGTCCTTTGGGGGAGAAAGCAGATACGCAGTATTTT. Translated, it gives CASSPLGEKADTQYF.

CDR3 region: CASSIGGTPYEQYF. The CDR3 coding sequence is TGTGCCAGCAGCATCGGCGGCACCCCCTACGAGCAGTACTTC. This sequence joins TRBV11-3 and TRBJ2-7; no clear D gene. Looked up from germline, CDR1 is SGHNT and CDR2 is YENEEA. Trimming took 5 bases from V and 2 from J, leaving 13 bases between them. The CDR3 extends over 14 amino acids.

The chain couples TRBV6-2 or TRBV6-3 to TRBJ2-1, with 9 positions matching TRBD2. Germline V gene lookup returns CDR1 MNHEY and CDR2 SVGEGT. The V and J ends lost 0 bases and 5 bases, in that order; junction bases with no gene match: 2. The CDR3 loop spans 15 amino acids. The CDR3, as DNA: TGTGCCAGCAGTTACTCGAGACTAGCGGACAATGAGCAGTTCTTC. It is translated as CASSYSRLADNEQFF.

The DNA for the CDR3 is TGTGCCAGCAGCAGAGTCCCGGGACAGGGAAGGTCAACCTACGAGCAGTACTTC. Its translation is CASSRVPGQGRSTYEQYF. The V gene is TRBV21-1, the J gene TRBJ2-7; the tabulated D call, TRBD1, remains unverified against the DNA. TRBV21-1 is described as a pseudogene. This CDR3 is 18 amino acids long.

This clonotype occurred many times. Mismatch with germline at one junction end may stem from a read error. CDR3 nucleotides: TGTGCCAGCAGCTTAGGGCAGCTTACAGATACGCAGTATTTT. Translation: CASSLGQLTDTQYF. The chain has TRBV5-1 and TRBJ2-3; D unresolved. The CDR3 sequence is 14 residues long. CDR1 and CDR2 (germline): SGHRS, YFSETQ.

The rearrangement uses TRBV20-1 and TRBJ2-7; D perhaps matches TRBD2 (5 bases). The ends were cut back, 6 bases at V and 5 bases at J, with 17 bases in the middle. The CDR3 has 13 amino acids. CDR1 DFQATT and CDR2 SNEGSKA come from the germline V gene (reference sequence). CDR3 nucleotide sequence: TGCAGTGCCCGCAATATTTTGAGGGACGAGCAGTACTTC. It translates to CSARNILRDEQYF.

This clonotype was counted many times. The genes are TRBV10-3 and TRBJ2-1; 12 nucleotides align to TRBD2. V dropped 11 bases and J dropped 8; count of bases not matched to a gene: 7. The CDR3 is made up of 13 amino acids. Germline V gene lookup returns CDR1 ENHRY and CDR2 SYGVKD. The CDR3 sequence is CAASGRAGYEQFF. The CDR3 DNA reads as TGTGCCGCTAGCGGGAGGGCCGGGTATGAGCAGTTCTTC.

This clonotype showed up just a few times. The CDR3 nucleotides read TGTGCCAGCAGCTTAAAAATGGGACAGGGAGGTGAGGAGCAGTACTTC. It yields the protein CASSLKMGQGGEEQYF. This sequence joins TRBV28 and TRBJ2-7, with 9 positions matching TRBD1. Germline lookup yields CDR1 MDHEN and CDR2 SYDVKM. The CDR3 runs 16 residues. After removal of 6 bases from V and 7 bases from J, the junction contained 16 bases not matched to a gene.